The 5 T cell receptor beta chains below were found in one sample sequenced in a study of cytomegalovirus exposure and HLA in healthy donors. The PCR employed 60 Vbeta primers together with 13 Jbeta primers. Produced via immunoSEQ multiplex PCR; TCRdb's table is partial and in-frame only. Found here are 150,000 to 200,000 clones, 80% to 85% of them singletons; the top ten hold roughly 1.5%. Material for sequencing was PBMCs. The source is a man in his fifties in good health and CMV-seronegative.

The genes are TRBV7-2 and TRBJ2-7, with D possibly TRBD1 on 6 matching bases. Germline loops: CDR1 SGHTA, CDR2 FQGNSA. The CDR3 consists of 14 residues. The V end was cut by 1 base, the J end by 6 bases, with 13 bases between. CDR3 residues: CASSLDGVRGEQYF. In nucleotides, the CDR3 is TGTGCCAGCAGCTTAGATGGTGTCAGGGGCGAGCAGTACTTC.

The J gene is TRBJ2-3, the V gene TRBV10-3; TRBD2 matches 16 bases. After removal of 5 bases from V and 1 base from J, the junction contained 3 bases not matched to a gene. This CDR3 spans 17 amino acids. Germline CDR1 reads ENHRY; CDR2 reads SYGVKD. The CDR3 loop reads CAISPGTSGGGTDTQYF. In nucleotides, the CDR3 is TGTGCCATCAGTCCTGGGACTAGCGGGGGGGGCACAGATACGCAGTATTTT.

V and J are TRBV4-3 and TRBJ2-7; D is uncertain. The CDR3 spans 15 residues. CDR1 is LGHNA and CDR2 is YSLEER in the germline V gene. Trimming pared 0 bases from V and 3 bases from J, leaving 12 bases between. CDR3 in amino acids: CASSQDRGSYYEQYF. CDR3 DNA sequence: TGCGCCAGCAGCCAAGATCGCGGCAGTTACTACGAGCAGTACTTC.

The genes are TRBV7-2 and TRBJ2-5; 7 positions match TRBD2. This CDR3 has 16 residues. From germline, CDR1 is SGHTA and CDR2 FQGNSA. J lost 5 bases, V lost 4 bases, and 13 bases had no gene match. The CDR3 DNA reads as TGTGCCAGCAGCTCCAGACAACTAGCGAGAGGGGAGACCCAGTACTTC. Translating gives CASSSRQLARGETQYF.

This chain connects TRBV7-8 to TRBJ2-7; 10 bases are a match to TRBD1. The CDR3 sequence is 16 residues long. CDR1 and CDR2 from the germline V gene are SGHVS and FQNEAQ. V dropped 2 bases and J dropped 2; count of bases not matched to a gene: 6. CDR3 sequence reads: CASSLLSTGGTYEQYF. The CDR3 DNA follows: TGTGCCAGCAGCTTACTCTCGACAGGGGGCACCTACGAGCAGTACTTC.